Sequencing of this T cell receptor beta chain was carried out in a study of response to subunit inactivated influenza vaccine. Study conclusions and caveats: Only a handful of new T cells, the authors suggested, are recruited with each seasonal influenza vaccination.

Only a few counts were recorded for this clonotype. Its antigen is not known. V was pared by 5 bases and J by 4 bases, with 12 bases between. This CDR3 has 14 amino acids. TCRdb itself ran the RT-PCR reads through MiXCR, one entry per CDR3 protein. The sample holds around 790,000 distinct CDR3 sequences, about 20% seen once. This sequence originates from a man aged 50 or older who received an inactivated influenza vaccine. The material sequenced was PBMCs from blood, taken roughly 5 days after vaccination. The chain combines TRBV12-3 or TRBV12-4 with TRBJ2-1, with D perhaps matching TRBD1 (5 bases). The CDR3 sequence: CASSVQGRYNEQFF. CDR3 in DNA: TGTGCCAGCAGTGTCCAGGGTCGGTACAATGAGCAGTTCTTC.